The clone carrying this TCR beta chain was counted a single time. Germline is not matched at one junction end, which may reflect a read error. The source of the sample is a study of CD8 T cells in Susac syndrome. CDR3 length equals 14 residues. Germline CDR1 and CDR2: SQVTM and ANQGSEA. Random hexamers were used to reverse transcribe an amount of 0.5 to 1 ug RNA. Amplification of TCR beta CDR3 was carried out by immunoSEQ multiplex PCR, which covered 54 Vbeta and 13 Jbeta segments. MiXCR, run by TCRdb on the immunoSEQ multiplex PCR reads, gives a single entry per CDR3 protein. The repertoire includes roughly 200,000 distinct CDR3 sequences, around 96% of them detected once, and 0.15% to 0.2% sits in the top ten. The sequenced target, TCR beta, came from blood CD8+ and CD4+ T cells. The multiple sclerosis controls were treatment-naive patients with relapsing-remitting disease that was stable or active. The TEMRA cells underwent FACS enrichment, while the CD8+ and CD4+ T cells underwent negative isolation.

This TCR was recovered from a human donor with multiple sclerosis. The sequenced sample consisted of CD8+ T cells from PBMCs. V is TRBV29-1 and J is TRBJ1-2; D remains ambiguous. The DNA for the CDR3 is TGCAGCGTTGAAGACAGGCAAGCTAACTATGGCTACGCCTTC. This encodes CSVEDRQANYGYAF.